This TCR beta chain is drawn from a study of a mutant IDH1 vaccine in newly diagnosed glioma. Study-wide background: Vaccinations were initiated 4-6 weeks following radiotherapy alone, or were given together with temozolomide cycles. The sex distribution of treated patients was about 62% male and roughly 40% female, with a mean age of around 40 years.

Note on this clone: Its antigen remains unidentified.

Indicated time point: week 47, end of study. One vaccine dose held 300 ug of mutant IDH1 20-mer peptide and came with topical imiquimod. During weeks 1, 3, 5, 7, 11, 15, 19 and 23, patients received eight vaccinations. Astrocytomas found in donors were new, WHO grade 3 or 4, IDH1-mutant and ATRX-lost. The CDR3 consists of 14 residues. Germline assignment: CDR1 SGHVS and CDR2 FQNEAQ. Losses at the gene ends were 2 bases for V and 7 bases for J; bases not matched to a gene: 4. Generated by immunoSEQ multiplex PCR, the TCRdb table keeps only in-frame clones and is missing some. The sample carries some 87,000 clones, around four fifths recorded once.

The chain is built from TRBV7-8 and TRBJ2-1; 8 bases fit TRBD1. The origin of this receptor is a middle-aged man with glioma. Material: PBMCs, obtained from a glioma patient whose treatment included an IDH1 peptide vaccine. This CDR3 reads CASSLLDRVNEQFF. For the CDR3, the DNA is TGTGCCAGCAGCTTACTGGACAGGGTGAATGAGCAGTTCTTC.